The T cell receptor beta chain described here comes from a study of blood T cells in healthy people across ages. Study-level points and caveats: It was not possible, with unsorted PBMCs, to conclusively compare naive and antigen-experienced cells. It was held that diversity estimates obtained from one million T cells represented underestimates.

This clonotype showed up just a few times. Its specificity is unknown. PCR was performed a second time for roughly 6 to 12 cycles using a sample-barcoded 5' primer and a J-beta primer mix. Researchers report that a template-switch adaptor with 12 random nucleotides tagged each cDNA molecule. TCRdb fed the 5' RACE reads into MiXCR, producing one record per CDR3 protein. The sample records under 800,000 distinct CDR3 sequences, roughly 21% being singletons. V was pared by 2 bases and J by 4 bases, with 8 bases between. CDR1 is KGHSH, CDR2 LQKENI, per germline. The CDR3 extends over 14 amino acids. The sequence came from a man in his sixties or seventies in good health. Material for sequencing was blood. The chain has TRBV18 and TRBJ2-2; possibly TRBD2 for D (6 bases). The CDR3 here is CASSPARGTGELFF. CDR3 sequence (DNA): TGTGCCAGCTCACCAGCGCGGGGCACCGGGGAGCTGTTTTTT.